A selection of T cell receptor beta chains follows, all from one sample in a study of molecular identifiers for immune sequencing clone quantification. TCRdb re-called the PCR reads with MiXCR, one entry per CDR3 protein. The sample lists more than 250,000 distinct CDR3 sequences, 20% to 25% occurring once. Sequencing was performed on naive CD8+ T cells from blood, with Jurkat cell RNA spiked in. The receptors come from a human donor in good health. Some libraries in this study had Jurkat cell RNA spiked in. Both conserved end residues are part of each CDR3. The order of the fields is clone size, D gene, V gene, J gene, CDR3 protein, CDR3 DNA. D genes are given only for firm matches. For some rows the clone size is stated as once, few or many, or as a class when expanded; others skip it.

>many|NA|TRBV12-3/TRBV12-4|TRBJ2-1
CASTVGTEQFF
TGTGCCAGCACCGTGGGTACTGAGCAGTTCTTC
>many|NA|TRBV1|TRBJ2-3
CTSSQDLAGGSDTQYF
TGCACCAGCAGCCAAGATCTAGCGGGGGGGTCGGATACGCAGTATTTT
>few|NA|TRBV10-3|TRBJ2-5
CAISESLAISQTQETQYF
TGTGCCATCAGTGAGTCTTTGGCCATTTCCCAAACCCAAGAGACCCAGTACTTC
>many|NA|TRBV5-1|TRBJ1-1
CASSLGSSVAANTEAFF
TGCGCCAGCAGCTTGGGGTCGTCGGTGGCGGCGAACACTGAAGCTTTCTTT
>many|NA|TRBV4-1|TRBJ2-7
CASSQVGSTEQYF
TGCGCCAGCAGCCAAGTGGGTTCTACCGAGCAGTACTTC
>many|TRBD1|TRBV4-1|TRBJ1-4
CASSQSTGDFEKLFF
TGCGCCAGCAGCCAATCAACAGGGGATTTTGAAAAACTGTTTTTT
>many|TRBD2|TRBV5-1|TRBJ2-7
CASSLDPGLAYEQYF
TGCGCCAGCAGCTTGGATCCGGGACTAGCGTACGAGCAGTACTTC
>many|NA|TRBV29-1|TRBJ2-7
CSVEDKDRRGTYEQYF
TGCAGCGTTGAAGATAAGGACCGAAGGGGGACCTACGAGCAGTACTTC
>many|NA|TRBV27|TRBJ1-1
CASSSEGGLGTEAFF
TGTGCCAGCAGTTCGGAGGGGGGGCTGGGCACTGAAGCTTTCTTT
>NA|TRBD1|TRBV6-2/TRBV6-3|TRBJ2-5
CASSYRRQGRGQETQYF
TGTGCCAGCAGTTATCGAAGACAGGGTCGAGGGCAAGAGACCCAGTACTTC
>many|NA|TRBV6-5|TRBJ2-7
CASSYSSGTHTYEQYF
TGTGCCAGCAGTTATTCCTCCGGGACCCACACCTACGAGCAGTACTTC
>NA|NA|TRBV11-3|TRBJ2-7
CASSLAGRQASSYEQYF
TGTGCCAGCAGCTTAGCGGGAAGACAGGCAAGCTCCTACGAGCAGTACTTC
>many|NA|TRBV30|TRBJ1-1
CAWSVPTEAFF
TGTGCCTGGAGTGTCCCGACTGAAGCTTTCTTT
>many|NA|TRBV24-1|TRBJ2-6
CATQPSSGANVLTF
TGTGCCACTCAACCAAGCTCTGGGGCCAACGTCCTGACTTTC
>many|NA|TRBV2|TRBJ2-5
CASSDLADQETQYF
TGCGCCAGCAGTGATCTCGCGGATCAAGAGACCCAGTACTTC
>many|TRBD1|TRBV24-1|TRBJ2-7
CATSDVTGDNEQYF
TGTGCCACCAGTGACGTGACAGGGGATAACGAGCAGTACTTC
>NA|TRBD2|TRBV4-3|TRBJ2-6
CASSQDRGLSGANVLTF
TGCGCCAGCAGCCAAGATAGGGGACTATCTGGGGCCAACGTCCTGACTTTC
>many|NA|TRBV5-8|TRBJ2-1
CASSFRDVQGTGSNEQFF
TGTGCCAGCAGCTTTAGAGATGTACAGGGGACTGGAAGCAATGAGCAGTTCTTC
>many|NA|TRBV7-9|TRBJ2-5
CASSLPNQKETQYF
TGTGCCAGCAGCTTACCGAACCAAAAAGAGACCCAGTACTTC
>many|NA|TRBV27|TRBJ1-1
CASSLWGATEAFF
TGTGCCAGCAGTTTGTGGGGGGCCACTGAAGCTTTCTTT
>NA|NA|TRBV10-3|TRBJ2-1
CAISESIPTVGHTSSYNEQFF
TGTGCCATCAGTGAGTCCATCCCAACGGTGGGCCACACAAGCTCCTACAATGAGCAGTTCTTC
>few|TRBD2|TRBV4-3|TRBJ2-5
CASSQDASGGKETQYF
TGCGCCAGCAGCCAAGATGCTAGCGGGGGGAAGGAGACCCAGTACTTC
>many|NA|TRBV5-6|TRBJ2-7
CASSDRPTRDLDYEQYF
TGTGCCAGCAGCGACAGACCCACAAGAGATTTGGATTACGAGCAGTACTTC
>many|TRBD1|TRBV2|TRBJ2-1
CASSEALGQGSGFF
TGTGCCAGCAGTGAAGCGCTGGGACAGGGTAGCGGGTTCTTC
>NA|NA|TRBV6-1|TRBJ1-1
CASSVGWGMSTEAYF
TGTGCCAGCAGTGTAGGTTGGGGGATGAGCACTGAAGCTTACTTT
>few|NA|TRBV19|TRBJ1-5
CASSIIRGLRNQPQHF
TGTGCCAGTAGTATTATTCGAGGGTTGCGCAATCAGCCCCAGCATTTT
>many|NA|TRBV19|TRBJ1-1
CASSVLGVVAEAFF
TGTGCCAGCTCCGTTTTGGGGGTCGTCGCTGAAGCTTTCTTT
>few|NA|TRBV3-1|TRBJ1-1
CASNENDWTSPTEAFF
TGTGCCAGCAACGAAAACGACTGGACATCCCCCACTGAAGCTTTCTTT
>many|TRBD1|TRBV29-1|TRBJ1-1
CSVATGEPEAFF
TGCAGCGTTGCGACAGGGGAGCCTGAAGCTTTCTTT
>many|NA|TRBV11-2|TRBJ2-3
CASSSETGPRPDTQYF
TGTGCCAGCAGCTCGGAGACGGGCCCTCGGCCAGATACGCAGTATTTT
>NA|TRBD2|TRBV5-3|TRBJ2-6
CASSKEGLAGVSGANVLTF
TGTGCCAGCAGCAAAGAGGGACTAGCGGGAGTTTCCGGGGCCAACGTCCTGACTTTC
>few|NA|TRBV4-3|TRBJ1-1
CASSQVGGGIGNTEAFF
TGCGCCAGCAGCCAAGTTGGAGGGGGGATAGGAAACACTGAAGCTTTCTTT
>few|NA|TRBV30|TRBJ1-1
CAWSTGHGNTEAFF
TGTGCCTGGAGTACTGGACACGGGAACACTGAAGCTTTCTTT
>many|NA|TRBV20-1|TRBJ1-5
CSAVGFNQPQHF
TGCAGTGCGGTGGGGTTCAATCAGCCCCAGCATTTT
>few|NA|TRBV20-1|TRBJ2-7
CSARDSTKVAGKLYEQYF
TGCAGTGCTAGAGATTCCACTAAGGTAGCCGGAAAACTCTACGAGCAGTACTTC
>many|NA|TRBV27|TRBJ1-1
CASSLVRNTEAFF
TGTGCCAGCAGTTTAGTGCGGAACACTGAAGCTTTCTTT
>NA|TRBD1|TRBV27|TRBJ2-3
CASSAAGQGLPDTQYF
TGTGCCAGCAGTGCCGCGGGACAGGGTCTTCCAGATACGCAGTATTTT
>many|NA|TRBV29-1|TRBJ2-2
CSVRDVGTGELFF
TGCAGCGTTCGGGACGTCGGCACCGGGGAGCTGTTTTTT
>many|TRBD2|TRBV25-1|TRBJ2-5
CASSEYRLAGAALYQETQYF
TGTGCCAGCAGTGAATATCGGCTAGCGGGAGCCGCTCTGTACCAAGAGACCCAGTACTTC
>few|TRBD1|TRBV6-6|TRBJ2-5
CASSPPGGKKTQYF
TGTGCCAGCAGTCCTCCAGGGGGCAAAAAGACCCAGTACTTC
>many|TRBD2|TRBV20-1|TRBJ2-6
CSATGGSGANVLTF
TGCAGTGCAACGGGGGGCTCTGGGGCCAACGTCCTGACTTTC
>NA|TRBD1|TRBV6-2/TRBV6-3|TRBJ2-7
CASSYRTGADEQYF
TGTGCCAGCAGTTACCGGACAGGGGCGGACGAGCAGTACTTC
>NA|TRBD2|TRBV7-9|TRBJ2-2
CASSSRGTSARGPNTGEPFF
TGTGCCAGCAGCTCAAGAGGGACTAGCGCTAGGGGACCGAACACCGGGGAGCCGTTTTTT
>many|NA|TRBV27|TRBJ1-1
CASSLDGGAQYTEAFF
TGTGCCAGCAGTTTGGATGGGGGCGCTCAGTACACTGAAGCTTTCTTT
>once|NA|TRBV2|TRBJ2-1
CASSEIAAEREQFF
TGTGCCAGCAGTGAAATTGCGGCCGAAAGAGAGCAGTTCTTC
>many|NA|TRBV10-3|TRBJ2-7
CAIAFLDYSYEQYF
TGTGCCATCGCTTTCCTAGACTACTCCTACGAGCAGTACTTC
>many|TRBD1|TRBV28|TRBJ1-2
CASSWTGESYNYGYTF
TGTGCCAGCAGTTGGACAGGGGAGTCCTATAACTATGGCTACACCTTC
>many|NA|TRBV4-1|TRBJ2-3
CASSQRTAAYTDTQYF
TGCGCCAGCAGCCAAAGGACCGCCGCATACACAGATACGCAGTATTTT
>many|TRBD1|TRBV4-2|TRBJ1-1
CASSHGTGDINTEAFF
TGTGCCAGCAGCCACGGGACAGGGGACATAAACACTGAAGCTTTCTTT
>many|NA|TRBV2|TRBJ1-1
CASGGGTRAEAFF
TGTGCCAGCGGAGGCGGCACGAGGGCTGAAGCTTTCTTT
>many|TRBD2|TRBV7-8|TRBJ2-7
CASSLARLAGDYEQYF
TGTGCCAGCAGCTTAGCGCGGCTAGCGGGGGACTACGAGCAGTACTTC
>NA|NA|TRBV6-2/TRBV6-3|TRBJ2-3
CASSYPLDTQYF
TGTGCCAGCAGTTACCCCTTAGATACGCAGTATTTT
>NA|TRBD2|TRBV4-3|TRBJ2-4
CASSHTSDLAKNIQYF
TGCGCCAGCAGCCACACTAGCGACTTAGCCAAAAACATTCAGTACTTC
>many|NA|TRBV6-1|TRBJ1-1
CASSERGGHPNTEAFF
TGTGCCAGCAGTGAAAGGGGAGGACACCCGAACACTGAAGCTTTCTTT
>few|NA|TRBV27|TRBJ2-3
CASSLFDPRGATTDTQYF
TGTGCCAGCAGTTTATTTGACCCCCGGGGTGCAACCACAGATACGCAGTATTTT
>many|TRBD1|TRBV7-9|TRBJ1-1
CASSPRDRAAPEAFF
TGTGCCAGCAGCCCCCGGGACAGGGCCGCCCCTGAAGCTTTCTTT
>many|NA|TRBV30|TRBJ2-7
CAWSVSILGEQYF
TGTGCCTGGAGTGTTTCCATCCTGGGCGAGCAGTACTTC
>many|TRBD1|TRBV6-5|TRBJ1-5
CASSPTGNSNQPQHF
TGTGCCAGCAGCCCGACAGGGAATAGCAATCAGCCCCAGCATTTT
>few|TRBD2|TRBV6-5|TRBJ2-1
CASSYEREGYYNEQFF
TGTGCCAGCAGTTATGAGCGGGAGGGTTACTACAATGAGCAGTTCTTC
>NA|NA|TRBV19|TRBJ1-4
CASSILRVDRNEKLFF
TGTGCCAGTAGTATTTTAAGGGTGGACAGAAATGAAAAACTGTTTTTT